This TCR beta chain comes out of a study of blood T cell repertoires in COVID-19. Study context: Donors in the United States, Italy and Spain gave samples during acute or convalescent COVID-19. PBMCs, B-cell-depleted T cells, or T cells provided the cDNA or gDNA that made up the material.

Authors' analysis steps: The assay estimated nucleated cells by amplifying reference gene primers. Some clones are missing from TCRdb's copy, which holds only in-frame ones; the method was immunoSEQ multiplex PCR. The V and J calls and the clone size are those of that table, but D and trimming were determined from the DNA. The repertoire includes about 120,000 clones, approximately 90% of them detected once, and roughly 1.4% sits in the top ten. In this sample, this clone turned up once. J lost 3 bases, V lost 4 bases, and 3 bases had no gene match. This CDR3 has 14 amino acids. CDR1 and CDR2 from the germline V gene are LNHDA and SQIVND (reference sequence).

The sequenced material came from peripheral blood. The TCR originated in a human donor in a cohort sampled during active COVID-19. This chain links TRBV19 with TRBJ1-5; 7 nucleotides align to TRBD1. The CDR3 sequence: CASSTGQDNQPQHF. The DNA for the CDR3 is TGTGCCAGTAGTACCGGACAGGACAATCAGCCCCAGCATTTT. Based on the CDR3 plus reference TRBV19 and TRBJ1-5, the full variable domain is DGGITQSPKYLFRKEGQNVTLSCEQNLNHDAMYWYRQDPGQGLRLIYYSQIVNDFQKGDIAEGYSVSREKKESFPLTVTSAQKNPTAFYLCASSTGQDNQPQHFGDGTRLSIL.